The 19 T cell receptor beta chains presented below share a single source sample, sequenced in a study of Tregs in tolerant kidney transplant recipients. TCRdb's table, derived via immunoSEQ multiplex PCR, lists solely in-frame clones and lacks some. The sample contains tens of thousands of clones, about 92% of which appear only once. What was sequenced was CD8+ T cells from blood. These receptors all come from a human donor in good health.

The V and J genes are TRBV6-1 and TRBJ1-5, with D tentatively TRBD1 (5 bases). V shed 2 bases and J shed 6 bases, with 14 bases lying between them. In germline, CDR1 is MNHNS, CDR2 SASEGT. The CDR3 loop spans 15 amino acids. The CDR3 loop reads CASSEFLGVGQPQHF. In DNA form, the CDR3 reads TGTGCCAGCAGTGAATTCTTGGGGGTGGGTCAGCCCCAGCATTTT.

This rearrangement joins TRBV27 to TRBJ2-1, with D unclear. The V gene lost 3 bases and the J gene lost 2 bases, with 8 bases spanning the gap. CDR3 length equals 14 residues. Germline V gene lookup returns CDR1 MNHEY and CDR2 SMNVEV (reference sequence). This CDR3 is CASSLDQTYNEQFF. Here the CDR3 DNA reads TGTGCCAGCAGTTTGGACCAAACCTACAATGAGCAGTTCTTC.

The chain employs TRBV7-2 and TRBJ2-3; D remains unclear. There are 16 residues in the CDR3. Deletions cut 2 bases from V and 0 bases from J, with 12 bases between. Germline-derived CDR1 and CDR2 are SGHTA and FQGNSA. The CDR3, as DNA: TGTGCCAGCAGCTTAAAGGGATCCCGTAGCACAGATACGCAGTATTTT. This gives the protein CASSLKGSRSTDTQYF.

J is TRBJ1-2 and V is TRBV4-1; D not certain. Per germline, CDR1 MGHRA and CDR2 YSYEKL. The CDR3 spans 15 residues. Trimming pared 0 bases from V and 2 bases from J, leaving 10 bases between. The CDR3 region is CASSQDHSSNYGYTF. The CDR3 DNA follows: TGCGCCAGCAGCCAAGATCACAGCTCAAACTATGGCTACACCTTC.

V is TRBV7-3 and J is TRBJ2-1; 8 nucleotides match TRBD2. Germline CDR1 and CDR2: SGHTA and FQGTGA. The V and J ends lost 4 bases and 3 bases, in that order; junction bases with no gene match: 2. The CDR3 loop spans 14 amino acids. DNA for the CDR3: TGTGCCAGCAGCTACGGGGGGGACTACAATGAGCAGTTCTTC. Translation gives CASSYGGDYNEQFF.

This chain connects TRBV6-5 to TRBJ2-7; possible D gene TRBD1, 6 bases. V was clipped by 0 bases and J by 2 bases, with 14 bases between them. The germline CDR1 and CDR2 sequences are MNHEY and SVGAGI. This CDR3 is built from 16 residues. The CDR3 reads CASSYSTGHATYEQYF. For the CDR3, the DNA is TGTGCCAGCAGTTACTCGACGGGACACGCGACCTACGAGCAGTACTTC.

J is TRBJ2-2 and V is TRBV19, with 7 positions matching TRBD2. The germline gives CDR1 LNHDA, CDR2 SQIVND (reference sequence). J gave up 5 bases and V 7 bases, and 13 bases lay outside the gene matches. The CDR3 covers 16 residues. CDR3 sequence (DNA): TGTGCCAGTACCCCTCGATGGGGCGGGGGTACCGGGGAGCTGTTTTTT. This gives the protein CASTPRWGGGTGELFF.

This chain links TRBV6-6 with TRBJ2-7; TRBD2 agrees at 9 bases. CDR1 is MNHNY, CDR2 SVGAGI, per germline (reference sequence). Trimming cost V 8 bases and J 5 bases; bases outside gene matches: 7. The CDR3 length is 13 residues. The CDR3 coding sequence is TGTGCCAGCTCTGGACTAGCGATGGACGAGCAGTACTTC. Protein: CASSGLAMDEQYF.

This sequence joins TRBV19 and TRBJ2-3; TRBD2 aligns across 14 bases. V lost 3 bases to trimming and J lost 8 bases; unmatched junction nucleotides: 4. The germline V gene encodes CDR1 LNHDA and CDR2 SQIVND (reference sequence). The CDR3 is 15 amino acids. DNA for the CDR3: TGTGCCAGTAGTATGGGGACTAGCGGGAGCTCTACGCAGTATTTT. Residues: CASSMGTSGSSTQYF.

This rearrangement joins TRBV16 to TRBJ1-1; D unresolved. V lost 5 bases and J 1 base, leaving 14 bases between the germline ends. The CDR3 is 15 residues long. Germline V CDR1 and CDR2: KGHSY, FQNENV. The CDR3 is CASSGEGLENTEAFF. DNA for the CDR3: TGTGCCAGCAGCGGAGAGGGATTAGAGAACACTGAAGCTTTCTTT.

The J gene is TRBJ2-1, the V gene TRBV9; 7 bases fit TRBD2. V dropped 3 bases and J dropped 2; count of bases not matched to a gene: 8. Germline V gives CDR1 SGDLS, CDR2 YYNGEE. This CDR3 has 16 amino acids. The CDR3 here is CASSGDSGYAYNEQFF. CDR3 nucleotide sequence: TGTGCCAGCAGCGGAGATAGCGGGTACGCCTACAATGAGCAGTTCTTC.

The chain links TRBV10-2 to TRBJ2-7; possibly TRBD2 for D (6 bases). Trimming stripped 2 bases from V and 6 bases from J, with 11 bases between. In germline, CDR1 is WSHSY, CDR2 SAAADI. This CDR3 contains 13 residues. CDR3 amino acids: CASSEIGRTEQYF. As DNA, the CDR3 is TGCGCCAGCAGTGAGATAGGGAGGACCGAGCAGTACTTC.

This clone was observed a handful of times. The gene calls are TRBV7-9 and TRBJ1-2; 8 bases map to TRBD1. The CDR3 is 15 amino acids. Trimming at V came to 5 bases and at J to 3 bases, leaving 8 bases not matched to a gene. The germline V gene encodes CDR1 SEHNR and CDR2 FQNEAQ (reference sequence). In DNA, the CDR3 is TGTGCCAGCAGCCCAAGGACAGGGTTGGACTATGGCTACACCTTC. Translation: CASSPRTGLDYGYTF.

V usage is TRBV7-3 and J usage is TRBJ2-1, with no clear D. Trimming removed 4 bases from V and 8 bases from J, with 21 bases in between. Germline V CDR1 and CDR2: SGHTA, FQGTGA. CDR3 size: 16 residues. CDR3 in amino acids: CASSSLPAPPLDEQFF. CDR3 sequence (DNA): TGTGCCAGCAGCTCTCTACCAGCCCCCCCGTTAGATGAGCAGTTCTTC.

This clone has only a few counts. The rearrangement uses TRBV6-4 and TRBJ2-3; 8 nucleotides match TRBD2. This CDR3 is built from 14 residues. V was clipped by 6 bases and J by 5 bases; unmatched bases: 7. Germline V CDR1 and CDR2: MRHNA, SNTAGT. Here the CDR3 DNA reads TGTGCCAGCAGCGTCGGGGGGGCAGGAGATACGCAGTATTTT. This translates into CASSVGGAGDTQYF.

V gene TRBV5-4 combines with J gene TRBJ1-1, with 8 positions matching TRBD1. J gave up 5 bases and V 4 bases, and 10 bases lay outside the gene matches. The V gene's germline CDR1 is SGHNT and CDR2 YYREEE (reference sequence). The CDR3 totals 15 residues. The CDR3: CASSLGGTGLTEAFF. The CDR3 nucleotides read TGTGCCAGCAGCCTGGGCGGGACAGGATTAACTGAAGCTTTCTTT. Based on the CDR3 plus reference TRBV5-4 and TRBJ1-1, the full variable domain is ETGVTQSPTHLIKTRGQQVTLRCSSQSGHNTVSWYQQALGQGPQFIFQYYREEENGRGNFPPRFSGLQFPNYSSELNVNALELDDSALYLCASSLGGTGLTEAFFGQGTRLTVV.

The V gene is TRBV11-2, the J gene TRBJ2-5; TRBD2 agrees at 12 bases. Per the germline V gene, CDR1 is SGHAT and CDR2 is FQNNGV. V gave up 2 bases and J gave up 4 bases; unmatched junction bases: 8. The CDR3 is 17 amino acids. CDR3 in amino acids: CASSLWASGGASETQYF. The CDR3 DNA is TGTGCCAGCAGCTTATGGGCTAGCGGGGGGGCATCAGAGACCCAGTACTTC.

CDR3 sequence: CAGEGQGDGYTF. CDR3 coding DNA: TGTGCCGGAGAGGGACAGGGAGATGGCTACACCTTC. V is TRBV6-1 and J is TRBJ1-2; 9 bases align to TRBD1. This CDR3 region has 12 residues. V shed 11 bases and J 6 bases; nucleotides not matched to a gene: 7. The germline V gene has CDR1 MNHNS and CDR2 SASEGT.

V and J are TRBV6-4 and TRBJ2-1; no firm D call. Germline V lookup: CDR1 MRHNA, CDR2 SNTAGT. V lost 1 base, J lost 0 bases, and 16 bases lay in between. This CDR3 comprises 18 residues. CDR3 coding DNA: TGTGCCAGCAGTGACTACCCTCCGTCTCCGAGCTCCTACAATGAGCAGTTCTTC. It is translated as CASSDYPPSPSSYNEQFF.